The rows below give T cell receptor beta chains drawn from one sample of a study of CD8+CD57+ T cells in acquired aplastic anemia. TCRdb passed the reads through MiXCR, listing each CDR3 protein once. The table records some 200,000 distinct CDR3 sequences, roughly 33% of them present only once. Input material: sorted CD4+, CD8+, or CD8+CD57+ T cells (not recorded which) from PBMCs. The source of these receptors is a human donor in good health, serving as a control. Both conserved end residues are part of each CDR3. The order of the fields is D gene, J gene, clone size, V gene, CDR3 protein, CDR3 DNA. A D gene is named only where the DNA matches it firmly. Clone size is stated in some rows and not others, as once, few, many or a class when expanded.

. TRBJ1-1 once TRBV12-3/TRBV12-4 CASGGRGDPLSRAFF TGTGCCAGTGGGGGGAGGGGAGACCCGCTTTCCCGAGCTTTCTTT
TRBD1 TRBJ1-2 many TRBV12-3/TRBV12-4 CASRRGGVEGYTF TGTGCCAGCAGGCGAGGGGGCGTCGAAGGCTACACCTTC
. TRBJ2-1 many TRBV24-1 CATSDSPRNEQFF TGTGCCACCAGTGATTCGCCCAGAAATGAGCAGTTCTTC
TRBD2 TRBJ2-7 few TRBV19 CASSMGPGREAEQYF TGTGCCAGTAGTATGGGCCCCGGGAGGGAAGCCGAGCAGTACTTC
TRBD1 TRBJ2-1 many TRBV2 CASSGGQADNEQFF TGTGCCAGCAGTGGAGGACAGGCCGACAATGAGCAGTTCTTC
. TRBJ2-4 many TRBV5-5 CASSLALGLAKNIQYF TGTGCCAGCAGCTTGGCCCTCGGACTAGCCAAAAACATTCAGTACTTC
. TRBJ1-3 many TRBV19 CASSILGDSGNTIYF TGTGCCAGTAGTATCCTCGGGGACTCTGGAAACACCATATATTTT
TRBD1 TRBJ1-2 many TRBV24-1 CATSDPRGDYGYTF TGTGCCACCAGTGATCCCAGGGGGGACTATGGCTACACCTTC
. TRBJ2-2 . TRBV19 CASSQQPGNTGELFF TGTGCCAGCAGCCAACAACCTGGAAACACCGGGGAGCTGTTTTTT
. TRBJ2-1 . TRBV24-1 CATSPGKVRSFNEQFF TGTGCCACCAGTCCCGGGAAGGTCCGATCCTTCAATGAGCAGTTCTTC
. TRBJ2-7 . TRBV5-6 CASSWQGGVHEQYF TGTGCCAGCAGCTGGCAGGGGGGAGTCCACGAGCAGTACTTC
. TRBJ1-5 . TRBV7-2 CASSLAGSHQPQHF TGTGCCAGCAGCTTAGCAGGGAGTCATCAGCCCCAGCATTTT
TRBD2 TRBJ2-7 . TRBV7-3 CASSLARGGAYEQYF TGTGCCAGCAGCTTAGCACGCGGGGGGGCCTACGAGCAGTACTTC